What follows are 15 T cell receptor beta chains derived from one specimen sequenced in a study of blood T cell repertoires in COVID-19. Clones were read by immunoSEQ multiplex PCR, and TCRdb kept only the in-frame ones, dropping some. The sample holds more than 200,000 clones, around 86% seen once. Sequencing was performed on PBMCs or T cells enriched from blood (not recorded which). The receptors shown here come from a man aged 25 to 45 in a cohort exposed to, infected with or recovered from COVID-19 (not recorded which).

The chain links TRBV5-1 to TRBJ2-1, with a tentative D call TRBD2 (6 bases). CDR1 SGHRS and CDR2 YFSETQ come from the germline V gene. The CDR3 totals 15 residues. V shed 4 bases and J shed 3 bases, with 14 bases lying between them. The CDR3 DNA is TGCGCCAGCAGCGGGCCGGGACTTAACTACAATGAGCAGTTCTTC. Translation: CASSGPGLNYNEQFF.

J is TRBJ1-1 and V is TRBV27; no definite D call. The CDR3 is made up of 14 amino acids. Trimming left V 0 bases short and J 1 base short, with 6 bases between. Germline V lookup: CDR1 MNHEY, CDR2 SMNVEV (reference sequence). The CDR3 is CASSLSPGNTEAFF. DNA of the CDR3: TGTGCCAGCAGTTTATCTCCCGGGAACACTGAAGCTTTCTTT.

CDR3 sequence reads: CASSYLTSTDTQYF. In nucleotides, the CDR3 is TGTGCCAGCAGTTATCTTACTAGTACAGATACGCAGTATTTT. The chain uses TRBV2 and TRBJ2-3, with TRBD2 as a possible D gene (5 bases). Per germline, CDR1 SNHLY and CDR2 FYNNEI. V was clipped by 5 bases and J by 3 bases, with 12 bases between them. CDR3 size: 14 residues.

The chain joins TRBV5-1 to TRBJ2-3; D is uncertain. Trimming took off 0 bases at V and 2 bases at J, with 10 bases between the two ends. The CDR3 loop spans 15 amino acids. Germline V gives CDR1 SGHRS, CDR2 YFSETQ. The CDR3 loop is CASSLGAYSTDTQYF. CDR3 sequence (DNA): TGCGCCAGCAGCTTGGGAGCGTACTCCACAGATACGCAGTATTTT. Drawing the rest from reference TRBV5-1 and TRBJ2-3, the complete variable domain is KAGVTQTPRYLIKTRGQQVTLSCSPISGHRSVSWYQQTPGQGLQFLFEYFSETQRNKGNFPGRFSGRQFSNSRSEMNVSTLELGDSALYLCASSLGAYSTDTQYFGPGTRLTVL.

Written as DNA, the CDR3 is TGTGCCAGCAGCCGATGGGGGGTCGGGACCCAGTACTTC. Translating it yields CASSRWGVGTQYF. This chain uses TRBV6-2 or TRBV6-3 with TRBJ2-5; possible D gene TRBD2, 6 bases. This CDR3 has 13 amino acids. Trimming cost V 6 bases and J 7 bases, with 15 bases left between them. Germline V lookup: CDR1 MNHEY, CDR2 SVGEGT.

This clone occurred a few times. The rearrangement joins TRBV28 to TRBJ1-5; tentatively, D is TRBD1 (5 bases). The ends were cut back, 4 bases at V and 6 bases at J, with 13 bases in the middle. Germline V gives CDR1 MDHEN, CDR2 SYDVKM. The CDR3 covers 14 residues. CDR3 bases: TGTGCCAGCAGTTCCCCAGGGTTAAGTCAGCCCCAGCATTTT. This gives the protein CASSSPGLSQPQHF. Complete variable domain (other parts from reference TRBV28 and TRBJ1-5): DVKVTQSSRYLVKRTGEKVFLECVQDMDHENMFWYRQDPGLGLRLIYFSYDVKMKEKGDIPEGYSVSREKKERFSLILESASTNQTSMYLCASSSPGLSQPQHFGDGTRLSIL.

The rearrangement uses TRBV28 and TRBJ1-6; D perhaps matches TRBD1 (6 bases). Germline-derived CDR1 and CDR2 are MDHEN and SYDVKM. This CDR3 contains 14 residues. Trimming shortened V by 6 bases and J by 10 bases, and 16 bases separated the two germline ends. CDR3 coding DNA: TGTGCCAGCAGAGGTGAGGCACAGGGATCACCCCTCCACTTT. Protein product: CASRGEAQGSPLHF. The whole variable domain, remainder taken from reference TRBV28 and TRBJ1-6, is DVKVTQSSRYLVKRTGEKVFLECVQDMDHENMFWYRQDPGLGLRLIYFSYDVKMKEKGDIPEGYSVSREKKERFSLILESASTNQTSMYLCASRGEAQGSPLHFGNGTRLTVT.

This chain joins TRBV28 and TRBJ2-2, with TRBD2 identical over 8 bases. This CDR3 region has 19 residues. Germline-derived CDR1 and CDR2 are MDHEN and SYDVKM. V shed 7 bases and J 3 bases; nucleotides not matched to a gene: 19. The CDR3: CASTLGGGWGSGDTGELFF. The CDR3 DNA reads TGTGCCAGCACCCTCGGGGGGGGTTGGGGGAGTGGAGACACCGGGGAGCTGTTTTTT.

This chain joins TRBV29-1 and TRBJ2-7, with D perhaps matching TRBD1 (6 bases). This CDR3 region has 14 residues. CDR1 is SQVTM and CDR2 is ANQGSEA in the germline V gene. The V end lost 5 bases, the J end lost 3 bases, and 17 bases lay between the germline ends. In DNA, the CDR3 is TGCAGCGTTATCATGGCAGGGGCTTTCTACGAGCAGTACTTC. Its translation is CSVIMAGAFYEQYF.

The chain employs TRBV19 and TRBJ2-1; 8 bases match TRBD2. J lost 5 bases, V lost 9 bases, and 12 bases had no gene match. CDR1 and CDR2 from the germline V gene are LNHDA and SQIVND (reference sequence). CDR3 size: 15 residues. CDR3 sequence: CASRRGGLGDNEQFF. The CDR3 DNA follows: TGTGCCAGCCGTCGGGGGGGACTCGGAGACAATGAGCAGTTCTTC.

The chain has TRBV19 and TRBJ1-6; D is possibly TRBD1 (5 bases). Germline V gives CDR1 LNHDA, CDR2 SQIVND (reference sequence). V lost 7 bases to trimming and J lost 7 bases, with 17 bases between them. The CDR3 loop spans 15 amino acids. CDR3 in DNA: TGTGCCAGTACAATGGGCCGACAGATGAATTCACCCCTCCACTTT. It specifies CASTMGRQMNSPLHF. Complete variable domain (other parts from reference TRBV19 and TRBJ1-6): DGGITQSPKYLFRKEGQNVTLSCEQNLNHDAMYWYRQDPGQGLRLIYYSQIVNDFQKGDIAEGYSVSREKKESFPLTVTSAQKNPTAFYLCASTMGRQMNSPLHFGNGTRLTVT.

The chain has TRBV3-1 (or the pseudogene TRBV3-2) and TRBJ2-2; 9 nucleotides line up with TRBD2. There are 15 residues in the CDR3. Germline trimming cut 4 bases from V and 7 bases from J; bases unmatched to any gene: 7. Germline V gene data show CDR1 as LGHDT and CDR2 as YNNKEL (reference sequence). The CDR3 loop reads CASSPRTSASGELFF. CDR3 sequence (DNA): TGTGCCAGCAGCCCCCGGACTAGCGCTAGCGGGGAGCTGTTTTTT.

This clone appeared once. The chain links TRBV25-1 to TRBJ1-6; D gene ambiguous. Germline CDR1 MGHDK, CDR2 SYGVNS. This CDR3 is built from 17 residues. Trimming removed 5 bases at V and 0 bases at J, with 14 bases between. For the CDR3, the DNA is TGTGCCAGCAGTTCCATTGAGGCCAGCTCCTATAATTCACCCCTCCACTTT. Encoded protein: CASSSIEASSYNSPLHF.

The chain is built from TRBV18 and TRBJ1-6; 8 bases fit TRBD1. This CDR3 is 14 amino acids long. Trimming cost V 0 bases and J 12 bases; bases outside gene matches: 4. Germline loops: CDR1 KGHSH, CDR2 LQKENI. The CDR3 region is CASSPPEQGVPLHF. DNA for the CDR3: TGTGCCAGCTCACCACCCGAACAGGGGGTACCCCTCCACTTT.

The CDR3 reads CASSYSIQSPWEAFF. CDR3 coding DNA: TGTGCCAGCAGTTACTCGATACAGAGCCCCTGGGAAGCTTTCTTT. The chain recombines TRBV6-5 with TRBJ1-1; no clear D gene. Germline CDR1 and CDR2: MNHEY and SVGAGI. This CDR3 spans 15 amino acids. The V end lost 0 bases, the J end lost 8 bases, and 16 bases lay between the germline ends.